Listed here are 16 T cell receptor beta chains from one sample, sequenced in a study of monozygotic twins with inflammatory bowel disease. TCRdb reprocessed the 5' RACE reads and stores each CDR3 protein as one record, lacking DNA. The table counts 300,000 to 400,000 distinct CDR3 sequences; just over 2.5% lies in the top ten. The sequenced material came from blood. The receptors were sampled from a human donor with ulcerative colitis or Crohn's disease, or a healthy co-twin of an affected twin (not recorded which).

The rearrangement links TRBV29-1 to TRBJ1-5; TCRdb's D call, TRBD1, is unchecked because there is no DNA. Germline CDR1 is SQVTM and CDR2 is ANQGSEA. This CDR3 is built from 12 residues. The CDR3: CSVAGAGQPQHF.

The V gene is TRBV4-1, the J gene TRBJ2-7; the TCRdb call, TRBD1, lacks DNA for checking. Germline values: CDR1 MGHRA, CDR2 YSYEKL. CDR3 length equals 14 residues. The CDR3 loop is CASSQVTGGIEQYF.

The chain uses TRBV7-2 and TRBJ2-7; TCRdb lists TRBD1, though no DNA is available to test this call. The CDR3 extends over 16 amino acids. CDR1 and CDR2 from the germline V gene are SGHTA and FQGNSA. This CDR3 reads CASSGGGLYQSYEQYF.

V gene TRBV6-2 or TRBV6-3 combines with J gene TRBJ2-7; the TCRdb call, TRBD2, lacks DNA for checking. Germline V gene lookup returns CDR1 MNHEY and CDR2 SVGEGT. The CDR3 runs 15 residues. Here the CDR3 reads CASSYSSLAGLEQYF.

The chain has TRBV5-1 and TRBJ1-1. The CDR3 runs to 14 residues. In germline, CDR1 is SGHRS, CDR2 YFSETQ. The chain's CDR3 is CASSLDSTYTEAFF.

This chain connects TRBV7-2 to TRBJ2-1; TCRdb gives TRBD1 as the D gene, but with no DNA this cannot be confirmed. The CDR3 has 15 amino acids. Germline values: CDR1 SGHTA, CDR2 FQGNSA. The CDR3 protein is CASSLVGTGSREQFF. The variable domain in full, completed from reference TRBV7-2 and TRBJ2-1, reads GAGVSQSPSNKVTEKGKDVELRCDPISGHTALYWYRQSLGQGLEFLIYFQGNSAPDKSGLPSDRFSAERTGGSVSTLTIQRTQQEDSAVYLCASSLVGTGSREQFFGPGTRLTVL.

This rearrangement joins TRBV20-1 to TRBJ1-1; TCRdb calls TRBD1, which cannot be checked without DNA. Germline V gene sequence: CDR1 DFQATT, CDR2 SNEGSKA (reference sequence). The CDR3 sequence is 13 residues long. The CDR3 reads CSASRQGNTEAFF.

CDR3 in amino acids: CASSSAGRIETQYF. This chain uses TRBV7-2 with TRBJ2-5; the D call of TRBD1 rests on TCRdb alone, since no DNA is present to check it. The germline gives CDR1 SGHTA, CDR2 FQGNSA. This CDR3 comprises 14 residues.

The gene calls are TRBV7-3 and TRBJ2-1; the TCRdb D gene call, TRBD1, has no DNA to confirm it. The CDR3 length is 15 residues. CDR1 and CDR2 (germline): SGHTA, FQGTGA. The CDR3 is CASSLQGASYNEQFF.

This chain uses TRBV27 with TRBJ2-2. Per germline, CDR1 MNHEY and CDR2 SMNVEV (reference sequence). The CDR3 extends over 12 amino acids. The CDR3 loop reads CASSLWPGELFF.

CDR3 in amino acids: CASSLNRGEYEQYF. J is TRBJ2-7 and V is TRBV7-2; TCRdb picks TRBD2, but there is no DNA to check that call. The CDR3 totals 14 residues. The germline V gene has CDR1 SGHTA and CDR2 FQGNSA.

CDR3 sequence reads: CASSLSRGHEKLFF. The chain is built from TRBV27 and TRBJ1-4. This CDR3 has 14 amino acids. Germline-derived CDR1 and CDR2 are MNHEY and SMNVEV (reference sequence).

The chain combines TRBV6-5 with TRBJ2-5; as DNA is missing, the TRBD1 call by TCRdb cannot be tested. Per the germline V gene, CDR1 is MNHEY and CDR2 is SVGAGI. The CDR3 loop spans 15 amino acids. CDR3 sequence: CASSYPGTGGETQYF.

CDR3 in amino acids: CAIRLDRANSYEQYF. The chain joins TRBV10-3 to TRBJ2-7; TCRdb designates TRBD1, a call that cannot be tested without DNA. Germline CDR1 ENHRY, CDR2 SYGVKD. This CDR3 comprises 15 residues.

The chain links TRBV6-2 or TRBV6-3 to TRBJ2-3; with no DNA, the TCRdb D assignment of TRBD1 cannot be verified. The CDR3 is 14 amino acids. Germline assignment: CDR1 MNHEY and CDR2 SVGEGT. The CDR3 spells CASSYGGAPDTQYF.

V and J are TRBV6-5 and TRBJ1-2. In germline, CDR1 is MNHEY, CDR2 SVGAGI. CDR3 length: 15 amino acids. The CDR3 spells CASSYSIEGDYGYTF.